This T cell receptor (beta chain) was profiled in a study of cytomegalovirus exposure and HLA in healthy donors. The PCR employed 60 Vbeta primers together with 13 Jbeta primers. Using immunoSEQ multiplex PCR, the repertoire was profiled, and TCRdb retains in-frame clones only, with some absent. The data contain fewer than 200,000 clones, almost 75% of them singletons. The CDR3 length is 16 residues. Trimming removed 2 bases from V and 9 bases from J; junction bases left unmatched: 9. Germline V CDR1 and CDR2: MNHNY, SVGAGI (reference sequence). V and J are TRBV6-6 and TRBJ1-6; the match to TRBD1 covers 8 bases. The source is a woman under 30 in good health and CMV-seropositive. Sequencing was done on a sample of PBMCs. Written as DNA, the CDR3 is TGTGCCAGCAGTTACGGTCAGGGACAGGTTGGTTCACCCCTCCACTTT. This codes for CASSYGQGQVGSPLHF.